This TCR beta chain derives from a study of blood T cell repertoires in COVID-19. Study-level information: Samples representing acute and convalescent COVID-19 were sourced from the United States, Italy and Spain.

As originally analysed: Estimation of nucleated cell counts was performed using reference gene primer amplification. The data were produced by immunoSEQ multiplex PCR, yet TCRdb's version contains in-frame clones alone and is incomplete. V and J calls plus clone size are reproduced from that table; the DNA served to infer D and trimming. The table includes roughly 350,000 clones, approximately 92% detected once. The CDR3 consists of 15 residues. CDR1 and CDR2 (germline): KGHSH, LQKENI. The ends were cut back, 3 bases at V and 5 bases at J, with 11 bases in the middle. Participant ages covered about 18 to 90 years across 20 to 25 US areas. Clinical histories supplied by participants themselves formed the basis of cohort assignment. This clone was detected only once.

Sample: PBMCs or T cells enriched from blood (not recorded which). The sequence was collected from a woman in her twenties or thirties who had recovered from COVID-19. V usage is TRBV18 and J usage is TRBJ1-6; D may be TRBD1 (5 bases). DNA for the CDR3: TGTGCCAGCTCACCCTATGGGGGGAATAATTCACCCCTCCACTTT. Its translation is CASSPYGGNNSPLHF.